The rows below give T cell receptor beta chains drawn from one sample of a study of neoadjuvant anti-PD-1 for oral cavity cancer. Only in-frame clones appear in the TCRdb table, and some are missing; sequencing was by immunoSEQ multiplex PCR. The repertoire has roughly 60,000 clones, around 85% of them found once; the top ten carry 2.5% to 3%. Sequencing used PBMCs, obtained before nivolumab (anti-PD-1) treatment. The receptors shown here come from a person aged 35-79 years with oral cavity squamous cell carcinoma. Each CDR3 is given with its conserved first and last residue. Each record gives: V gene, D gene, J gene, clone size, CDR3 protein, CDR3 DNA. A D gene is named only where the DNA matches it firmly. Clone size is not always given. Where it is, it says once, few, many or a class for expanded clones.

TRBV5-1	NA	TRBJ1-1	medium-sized	CASSERPGPWAEAFF	TGCGCCAGCAGCGAAAGGCCGGGGCCCTGGGCTGAAGCTTTCTTT
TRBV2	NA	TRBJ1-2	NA	CASGDRTDGYTF	TGTGCCAGCGGGGATAGGACAGATGGCTACACCTTC
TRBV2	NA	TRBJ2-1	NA	CASRGNQLSGEQFF	TGTGCCAGCAGGGGTAACCAATTATCGGGTGAGCAGTTCTTC
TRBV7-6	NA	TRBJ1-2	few	CASSLEPGPYGYTF	TGTGCCAGCAGCTTAGAGCCAGGGCCCTATGGCTACACCTTC
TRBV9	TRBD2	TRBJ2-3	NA	CASSTREGETDTQYF	TGTGCCAGCAGCACCCGGGAGGGAGAGACAGATACGCAGTATTTT
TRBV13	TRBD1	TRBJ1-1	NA	CASRETYRGREAFF	TGTGCCAGCAGGGAGACCTACAGGGGGCGTGAAGCTTTCTTT
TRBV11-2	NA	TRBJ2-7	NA	CASSPTLAVGEQYF	TGTGCCAGCAGCCCAACCCTGGCGGTGGGCGAGCAGTACTTC
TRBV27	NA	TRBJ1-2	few	CASSLVGRGSQYGYTF	TGTGCCAGCAGTTTAGTAGGAAGGGGGTCCCAATATGGCTACACCTTC
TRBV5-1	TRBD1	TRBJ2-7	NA	CASSRGQGTDEQYF	TGCGCCAGCAGCCGGGGACAGGGCACGGACGAGCAGTACTTC
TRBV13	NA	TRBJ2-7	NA	CASSSYDREQYF	TGTGCCAGCAGCTCCTATGACCGCGAGCAGTACTTC
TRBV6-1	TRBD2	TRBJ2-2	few	CASSLAGGNTGELFF	TGTGCCAGCTCACTAGCGGGGGGGAACACCGGGGAGCTGTTTTTT
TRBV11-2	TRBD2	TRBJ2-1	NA	CASSLASGSSYNEQFF	TGTGCCAGCAGCTTGGCTAGCGGGAGCTCCTACAATGAGCAGTTCTTC
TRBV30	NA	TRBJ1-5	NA	CAWSYSGGNQPQHF	TGTGCCTGGAGTTATAGTGGGGGCAATCAGCCCCAGCATTTT
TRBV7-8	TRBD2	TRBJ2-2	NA	CASSPPERLAGSGELFF	TGTGCCAGCAGCCCTCCTGAACGACTAGCGGGGTCCGGGGAGCTGTTTTTT
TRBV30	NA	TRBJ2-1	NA	CAWSPQGNEQFF	TGTGCCTGGAGTCCCCAGGGGAATGAGCAGTTCTTC
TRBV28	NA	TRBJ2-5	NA	CASSSGGVEAETQYF	TGTGCCAGCAGTTCCGGCGGGGTCGAGGCAGAGACCCAGTACTTC
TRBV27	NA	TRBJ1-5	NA	CASSASTANQPQHF	TGTGCCAGCAGTGCCTCGACAGCTAATCAGCCCCAGCATTTT
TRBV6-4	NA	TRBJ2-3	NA	CASGNGADTQYF	TGTGCCAGCGGAAATGGGGCAGATACGCAGTATTTT
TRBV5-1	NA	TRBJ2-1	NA	CASRGASGNNEQFF	TGCGCCAGCAGGGGGGCTAGCGGCAACAATGAGCAGTTCTTC
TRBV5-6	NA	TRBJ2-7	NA	CASTPPFGGKEEQYF	TGTGCCAGCACCCCACCGTTCGGGGGAAAAGAGGAGCAGTACTTC
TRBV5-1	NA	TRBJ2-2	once	CASSLAPGAGELFF	TGCGCCAGCAGCTTGGCTCCGGGGGCCGGGGAGCTGTTTTTT
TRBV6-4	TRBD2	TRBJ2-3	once	CASSDSDGGAVDF	TGTGCCAGCAGTGACTCCGACGGGGGGGCGGTAGATTTT
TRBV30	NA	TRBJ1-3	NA	CAWSTGSGPGNTIYF	TGTGCCTGGAGTACAGGGTCGGGCCCTGGAAACACCATATATTTT
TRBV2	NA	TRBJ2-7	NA	CASSAHYEQYF	TGTGCCAGCAGTGCACACTACGAGCAGTACTTC
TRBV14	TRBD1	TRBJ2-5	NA	CASSRTRYRGEETQYF	TGTGCCAGCAGCCGTACGAGGTACAGGGGGGAAGAGACCCAGTACTTC
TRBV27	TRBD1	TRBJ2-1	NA	CASSEPGQGLMDEQFF	TGTGCCAGCAGTGAGCCGGGACAGGGACTTATGGATGAGCAGTTCTTC
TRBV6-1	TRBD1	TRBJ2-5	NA	CASSPHGTGETQYF	TGTGCCAGCAGTCCCCATGGGACAGGCGAGACCCAGTACTTC
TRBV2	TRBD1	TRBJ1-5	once	CASNRGNQPQHF	TGTGCCAGCAACAGGGGGAATCAGCCCCAGCATTTT
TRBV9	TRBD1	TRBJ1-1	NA	CASSVGQGRGYSAEAFF	TGTGCCAGCAGCGTAGGACAGGGTAGGGGGTATTCGGCTGAAGCTTTCTTT
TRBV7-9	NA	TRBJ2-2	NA	CASSFGGLTTGELFF	TGTGCCAGCAGCTTTGGGGGCCTAACCACCGGGGAGCTGTTTTTT
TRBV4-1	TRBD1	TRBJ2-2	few	CASSQAQGPGELFF	TGCGCCAGCAGCCAAGCACAGGGGCCCGGGGAGCTGTTTTTT
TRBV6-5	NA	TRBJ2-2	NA	CASSESGGELFF	TGTGCCAGCAGTGAATCGGGCGGGGAGCTGTTTTTT
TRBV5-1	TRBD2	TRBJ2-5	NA	CASSLGLAADQETQYF	TGCGCCAGCAGCTTGGGACTAGCGGCGGATCAAGAGACCCAGTACTTC
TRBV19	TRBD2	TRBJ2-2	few	CASTTGGPANTGELFF	TGTGCCAGTACTACGGGAGGCCCTGCGAACACCGGGGAGCTGTTTTTT
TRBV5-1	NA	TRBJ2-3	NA	CASSPRTASTDTQYF	TGCGCCAGCAGCCCACGGACGGCTAGCACAGATACGCAGTATTTT
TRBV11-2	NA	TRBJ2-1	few	CASSLGGERREQFF	TGTGCCAGCAGCTTAGGAGGGGAAAGGCGGGAGCAGTTCTTC
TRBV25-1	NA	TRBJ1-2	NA	CASSEDDRLFRGYTF	TGTGCCAGCAGTGAAGATGACAGGTTGTTCAGGGGCTACACCTTC
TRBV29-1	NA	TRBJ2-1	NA	CSVRVNEQFF	TGCAGCGTCAGGGTCAATGAGCAGTTCTTC
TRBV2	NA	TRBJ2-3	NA	CASTDGSTDTQYF	TGTGCCAGCACTGACGGAAGCACAGATACGCAGTATTTT
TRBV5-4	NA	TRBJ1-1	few	CASSLNGQPEAFF	TGTGCCAGCAGCTTAAATGGTCAACCCGAAGCTTTCTTT
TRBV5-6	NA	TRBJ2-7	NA	CASSSFDRPVYEQYF	TGTGCCAGCAGCTCCTTCGACCGCCCGGTTTACGAGCAGTACTTC
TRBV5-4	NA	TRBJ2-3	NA	CASSLRSGFAYSDTQYF	TGTGCCAGCAGCTTGAGAAGCGGGTTCGCTTATTCAGATACGCAGTATTTT
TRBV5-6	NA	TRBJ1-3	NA	CASSTNGRPQRSGNTIYF	TGTGCCAGCAGCACGAACGGGCGACCTCAGCGATCTGGAAACACCATATATTTT
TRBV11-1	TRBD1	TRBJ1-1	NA	CASSRDRGTEAFF	TGTGCCAGCAGCCGCGACAGGGGAACTGAAGCTTTCTTT
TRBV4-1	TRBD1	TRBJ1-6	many	CASSPSNRGKGSPLHF	TGCGCCAGCAGCCCATCCAACAGGGGAAAGGGTTCACCCCTCCACTTT
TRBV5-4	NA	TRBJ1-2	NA	CASTLGGINYGYTF	TGTGCCAGCACCTTGGGGGGGATAAACTATGGCTACACCTTC